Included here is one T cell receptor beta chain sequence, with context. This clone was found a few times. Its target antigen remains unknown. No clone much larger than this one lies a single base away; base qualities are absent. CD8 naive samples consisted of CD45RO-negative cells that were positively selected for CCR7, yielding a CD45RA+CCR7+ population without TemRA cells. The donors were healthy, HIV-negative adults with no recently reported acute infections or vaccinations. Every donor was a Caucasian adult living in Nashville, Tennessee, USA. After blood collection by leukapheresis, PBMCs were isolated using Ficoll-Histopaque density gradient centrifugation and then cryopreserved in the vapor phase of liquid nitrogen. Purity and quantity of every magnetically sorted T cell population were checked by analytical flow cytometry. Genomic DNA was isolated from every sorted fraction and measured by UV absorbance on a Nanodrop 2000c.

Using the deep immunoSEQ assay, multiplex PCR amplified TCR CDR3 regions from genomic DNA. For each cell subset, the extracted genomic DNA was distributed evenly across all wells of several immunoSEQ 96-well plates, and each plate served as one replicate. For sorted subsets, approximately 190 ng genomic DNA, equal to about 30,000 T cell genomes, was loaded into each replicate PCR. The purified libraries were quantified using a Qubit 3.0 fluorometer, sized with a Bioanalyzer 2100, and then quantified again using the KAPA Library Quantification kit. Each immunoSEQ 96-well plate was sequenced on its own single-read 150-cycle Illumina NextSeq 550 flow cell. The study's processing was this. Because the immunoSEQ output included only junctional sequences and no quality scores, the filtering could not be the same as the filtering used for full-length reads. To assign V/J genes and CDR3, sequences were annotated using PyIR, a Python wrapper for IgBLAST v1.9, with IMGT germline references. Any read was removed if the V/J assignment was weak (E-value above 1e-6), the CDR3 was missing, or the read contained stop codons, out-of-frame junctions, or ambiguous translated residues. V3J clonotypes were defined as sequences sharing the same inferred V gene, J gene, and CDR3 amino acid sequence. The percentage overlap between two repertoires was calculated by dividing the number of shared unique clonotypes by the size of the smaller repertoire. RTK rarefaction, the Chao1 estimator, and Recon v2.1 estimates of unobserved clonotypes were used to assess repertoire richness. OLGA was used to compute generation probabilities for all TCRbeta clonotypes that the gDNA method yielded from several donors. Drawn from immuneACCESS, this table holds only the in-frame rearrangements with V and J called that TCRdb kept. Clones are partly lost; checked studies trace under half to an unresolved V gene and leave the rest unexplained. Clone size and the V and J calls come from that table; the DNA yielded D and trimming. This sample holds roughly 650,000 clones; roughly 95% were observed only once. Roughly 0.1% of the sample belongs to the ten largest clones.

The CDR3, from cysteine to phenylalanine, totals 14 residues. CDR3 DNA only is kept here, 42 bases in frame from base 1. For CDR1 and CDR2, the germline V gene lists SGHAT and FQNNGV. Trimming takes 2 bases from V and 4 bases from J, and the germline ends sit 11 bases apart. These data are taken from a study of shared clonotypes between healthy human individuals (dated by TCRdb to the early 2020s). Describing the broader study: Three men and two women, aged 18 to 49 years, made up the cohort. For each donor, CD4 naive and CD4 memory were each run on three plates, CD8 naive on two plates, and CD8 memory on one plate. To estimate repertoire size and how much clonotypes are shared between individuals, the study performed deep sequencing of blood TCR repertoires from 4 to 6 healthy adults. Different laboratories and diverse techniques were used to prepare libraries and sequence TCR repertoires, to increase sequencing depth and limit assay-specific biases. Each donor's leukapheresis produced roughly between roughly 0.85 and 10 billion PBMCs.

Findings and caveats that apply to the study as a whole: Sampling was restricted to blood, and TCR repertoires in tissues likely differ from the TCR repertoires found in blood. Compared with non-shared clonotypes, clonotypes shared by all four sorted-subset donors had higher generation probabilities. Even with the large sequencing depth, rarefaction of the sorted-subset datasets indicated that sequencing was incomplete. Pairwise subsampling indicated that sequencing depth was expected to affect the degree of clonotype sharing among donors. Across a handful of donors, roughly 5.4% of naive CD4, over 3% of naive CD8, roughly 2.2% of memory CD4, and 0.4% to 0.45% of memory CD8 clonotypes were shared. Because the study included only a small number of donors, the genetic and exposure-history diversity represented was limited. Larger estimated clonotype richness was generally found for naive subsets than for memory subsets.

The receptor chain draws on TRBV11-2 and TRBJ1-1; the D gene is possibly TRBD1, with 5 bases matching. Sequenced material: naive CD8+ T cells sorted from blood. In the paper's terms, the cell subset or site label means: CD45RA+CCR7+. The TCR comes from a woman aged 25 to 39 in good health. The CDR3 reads CASSLSRGGTEAFF. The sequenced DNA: TGTGCCAGCAGCTTAAGTAGGGGTGGCACTGAAGCTTTCTTT.